A selection of T cell receptor beta chains follows, all from one sample in a study of T cell responses to AZD1222 COVID-19 vaccine. Here immunoSEQ multiplex PCR was the method, and the copy in TCRdb shows in-frame clones only, minus some. Of approximately 67,000 clones in the sample, 83% were seen once. The sequences come from peripheral blood, collected 28 days after the second AZD1222 dose. The receptors were sampled from an adult who received the AZD1222 COVID-19 vaccine. The CDR3 runs from the conserved cysteine through the conserved F or W. The D gene is left open where the match is weak. Size values are once, few and many counts, or a class for expanded clones, and some rows have none.

CDR3	DNA	D	J	V	size
CASSIAAGYTF	TGTGCCAGTAGTATAGCCGCTGGCTACACCTTC	.	TRBJ1-2	TRBV19	.
CASSARDFSTGELFF	TGCGCCAGCAGCGCTAGGGACTTTTCCACCGGGGAGCTGTTTTTT	.	TRBJ2-2	TRBV5-1	.
CASSLGLGAFF	TGTGCCAGCAGTTTGGGGCTGGGAGCTTTCTTT	.	TRBJ1-1	TRBV12-3/TRBV12-4	.
CASSLGQGDTEAFF	TGTGCCAGCAGCTTAGGTCAGGGTGACACTGAAGCTTTCTTT	.	TRBJ1-1	TRBV13	.
CASRADVNYEQYF	TGTGCCAGCAGAGCGGACGTAAACTACGAGCAGTACTTC	.	TRBJ2-7	TRBV6-5	.
CAWKGRLSTEAFF	TGTGCCTGGAAGGGGAGGCTGTCCACTGAAGCTTTCTTT	.	TRBJ1-1	TRBV30	.
CASSQRLTGEAFF	TGCGCCAGCAGCCAACGATTAACGGGTGAAGCTTTCTTT	.	TRBJ1-1	TRBV4-1	.
CASSIDPGASQPQHF	TGTGCCAGTAGTATTGACCCCGGGGCAAGTCAGCCCCAGCATTTT	.	TRBJ1-5	TRBV19	few
CASRLLRSGNTIYF	TGTGCCAGCAGATTACTCCGCTCTGGAAACACCATATATTTT	.	TRBJ1-3	TRBV6-7	.
CASSQVSRDTFSSGANVLTF	TGTGCCAGCAGCCAAGTTTCCCGGGACACTTTTAGCTCTGGGGCCAACGTCCTGACTTTC	.	TRBJ2-6	TRBV4-2	.
CASSPSPYNEQFF	TGTGCCAGCAGCCCCTCCCCTTACAATGAGCAGTTCTTC	.	TRBJ2-1	TRBV7-9	.
CASSEPGNNYGYTF	TGTGCCAGCAGTGAACCAGGGAATAACTATGGCTACACCTTC	.	TRBJ1-2	TRBV6-1	.
CASSRTGQGFNEQFF	TGTGCCAGCAGCCGGACGGGACAGGGGTTCAATGAGCAGTTCTTC	TRBD1	TRBJ2-1	TRBV11-2	.
CASSSVGGNEQFF	TGTGCCAGCAGTAGCGTGGGGGGGAATGAGCAGTTCTTC	TRBD2	TRBJ2-1	TRBV6-5	few
CASSRRGGVNTEAFF	TGTGCCAGCAGTCGAAGGGGGGGTGTGAACACTGAAGCTTTCTTT	.	TRBJ1-1	TRBV7-9	.
CASSQEPLGSTEAFF	TGCGCCAGCAGCCAAGAACCTCTCGGGAGCACTGAAGCTTTCTTT	.	TRBJ1-1	TRBV4-3	.
CASSREDRGTDTQYF	TGCGCCAGCAGCCGTGAGGACAGGGGTACAGATACGCAGTATTTT	TRBD1	TRBJ2-3	TRBV5-1	.
CASRQVSGNTIYF	TGTGCCAGTCGACAGGTCTCTGGAAACACCATATATTTT	.	TRBJ1-3	TRBV7-9	.
CASSYSTGRDQYF	TGTGCCAGCAGTTACTCGACAGGCAGAGACCAGTACTTC	.	TRBJ2-5	TRBV6-5	.
CASTRGERSQHF	TGTGCCAGCACGCGGGGAGAGAGGTCCCAGCATTTT	.	TRBJ1-5	TRBV19	.
CASSRTASIKTYGYTF	TGTGCCAGCTCAAGGACAGCCTCCATTAAAACCTATGGCTACACCTTC	.	TRBJ1-2	TRBV18	.
CASSDSFRGEEKLFF	TGTGCCAGCAGTGATTCGTTCCGAGGGGAAGAAAAACTGTTTTTT	.	TRBJ1-4	TRBV2	.
CASSENPPGSGNTIYF	TGTGCCAGCAGTGAAAACCCCCCAGGGTCTGGAAACACCATATATTTT	.	TRBJ1-3	TRBV6-1	.
CAWNRDTYTGELFF	TGTGCCTGGAACCGGGACACATACACCGGGGAGCTGTTTTTT	.	TRBJ2-2	TRBV30	.
CASSSQGEGGSPLHF	TGTGCCAGCAGTTCCCAGGGGGAAGGAGGATCACCCCTCCACTTT	TRBD1	TRBJ1-6	TRBV6-5	few
CASINRDRGNYGYTF	TGTGCCAGCATCAACCGGGACAGGGGAAACTATGGCTACACCTTC	TRBD1	TRBJ1-2	TRBV2	.
CASSIQGGDSPLHF	TGTGCCAGTAGTATCCAGGGTGGGGATTCACCCCTCCACTTT	.	TRBJ1-6	TRBV19	few
CASSYRDEQYF	TGTGCCAGCAGTTACAGGGACGAGCAGTACTTC	.	TRBJ2-7	TRBV3-1/TRBV3-2	.
CASSPMAGDNEQFF	TGCGCCAGCAGCCCCATGGCGGGGGACAATGAGCAGTTCTTC	TRBD2	TRBJ2-1	TRBV5-1	.
CASSQDLIDEQFF	TGCGCCAGCAGCCAAGATTTGATCGATGAGCAGTTCTTC	.	TRBJ2-1	TRBV4-1	.
CASRAAGGPNYGYTF	TGTGCCAGCAGGGCAGCAGGGGGTCCTAACTATGGCTACACCTTC	TRBD1	TRBJ1-2	TRBV11-2	.
CASSPLGPHTEAFF	TGTGCCAGCAGTCCCCTCGGACCGCACACTGAAGCTTTCTTT	.	TRBJ1-1	TRBV6-5	.
CATSRDYEGARTDTQYF	TGTGCCACCAGCAGAGATTATGAGGGGGCCCGCACAGATACGCAGTATTTT	TRBD1	TRBJ2-3	TRBV15	.
CASSPGGHPGQYF	TGTGCCAGCAGCCCCGGGGGACATCCGGGCCAGTACTTC	.	TRBJ2-7	TRBV7-9	.
CASSLRARKETQYF	TGTGCCAGCAGTCTCCGGGCTAGGAAAGAGACCCAGTACTTC	.	TRBJ2-5	TRBV6-6	few
CASSTGGDQPQHF	TGTGCCAGCAGCACAGGGGGGGATCAGCCCCAGCATTTT	TRBD1	TRBJ1-5	TRBV6-6	.
CASRDAAGPYGYTF	TGTGCCAGCAGAGACGCAGCAGGACCCTATGGCTACACCTTC	.	TRBJ1-2	TRBV6-6	few
CASSFSKVEAFF	TGTGCCAGCAGCTTCTCCAAAGTGGAAGCTTTCTTT	.	TRBJ1-1	TRBV11-2	.
CASNLDRGAHMNTEAFF	TGTGCCAGCAACTTGGACAGGGGAGCCCATATGAACACTGAAGCTTTCTTT	TRBD1	TRBJ1-1	TRBV5-6	.
CASSLDGGAAQPQHF	TGTGCCAGCAGCTTAGATGGGGGGGCGGCACAGCCCCAGCATTTT	.	TRBJ1-5	TRBV11-1	few
CASSPLDRVDEKLFF	TGTGCCAGCAGCCCCTTGGACAGGGTCGATGAAAAACTGTTTTTT	TRBD1	TRBJ1-4	TRBV7-8	.
CASRTDRVRGEKLFF	TGTGCCAGCAGAACGGACAGGGTGAGAGGAGAAAAACTGTTTTTT	TRBD1	TRBJ1-4	TRBV2	.
CASRFTGGTAKNIQYF	TGTGCCAGCAGATTTACAGGGGGGACGGCCAAAAACATTCAGTACTTC	TRBD1	TRBJ2-4	TRBV5-4	.
CATSRDFGQDYGYTF	TGTGCCACCAGCAGAGATTTCGGACAGGACTATGGCTACACCTTC	TRBD1	TRBJ1-2	TRBV15	.